One and the same sample provided the 26 T cell receptor beta chains below, sequenced in a study of tumor and adjacent non-tumor tissue in lung cancer. The template was RNA from unsorted bulk tissue. More than 3 cm separated this lung sample from the edge of the tumor. A modified ARM-PCR protocol with three rounds of nested PCR amplified TCRbeta. A single record per CDR3 protein comes from TCRdb applying MiXCR to the multiplex PCR reads. In the table there are 60,000 to 85,000 distinct CDR3 sequences, 76% of which are singletons. The sample consisted of distant non-tumor lung tissue. The source is a man between 70 and 80 years old with non-small cell lung cancer.

Remarks on this clonotype: At one boundary the junction diverges from the germline segment, which might be a read error. CDR3 in DNA: TGCGCCAGCAGCCGACTTGCGGGAGGTAGAAATGAGCACTTCTTC. Its protein product is CASSRLAGGRNEHFF. This chain links TRBV4-3 with TRBJ2-1; TRBD2 agrees at 8 bases. Germline V gene sequence: CDR1 LGHNA, CDR2 YSLEER. The CDR3 length is 15 residues.

Notes on this clonotype: This likely comes from a read error, as the CDR3 has no conserved phenylalanine or tryptophan at its end. In nucleotides, the CDR3 is TGTACCAGCAGTTACGGTGTAGGGGATTACTACAATGAGCAGTTCTAC. Translating gives CTSSYGVGDYYNEQFY. The chain joins TRBV6-5 to TRBJ2-1; tentatively, D is TRBD1 (5 bases). Looked up from germline, CDR1 is MNHEY and CDR2 is SVGAGI. This CDR3 has 16 amino acids.

About this clonotype itself: The junction shows a germline mismatch at one end, possibly a read error. The chain recombines TRBV29-1 with TRBJ1-1; D gene ambiguous. Germline V lookup: CDR1 SQVTM, CDR2 ANQGSEA. The CDR3 is 13 residues long. The chain's CDR3 is CSIVIQMNTEGFF. CDR3 DNA sequence: TGCAGCATTGTTATCCAGATGAACACTGAAGGTTTCTTT.

On this clonotype itself: One junction end does not reproduce the germline sequence, and a read error may be involved. V and J are TRBV28 and TRBJ2-3; tentative D call: TRBD1 (6 bases). The CDR3 length is 13 residues. Looked up from germline, CDR1 is MDHEN and CDR2 is SYDVKM. Written as DNA, the CDR3 is TGTGCCAGCGGATCCGGGGACACAGATACACAGTTTTTT. Translated, it gives CASGSGDTDTQFF.

This clonotype has a handful of counts. The chain carries TRBV12-3 or TRBV12-4 and TRBJ1-5; tentatively, D is TRBD1 (5 bases). Trimming removed 4 bases at V and 3 bases at J, with 13 bases between. The CDR3 length is 15 residues. In DNA, the CDR3 is TGTGCCAGCAGTTCATCACGGGGCGACAATCAGCCCCAGCATTTT. It translates to CASSSSRGDNQPQHF.

The rearrangement links TRBV6-5 to TRBJ2-2, with TRBD1 matching over 8 bases. The CDR3 has 19 amino acids. Germline V gives CDR1 MNHEY, CDR2 SVGAGI. With 1 base clipped from V and 7 bases from J, the junction kept 17 bases outside the gene matches. CDR3 sequence reads: CASSYYSPGTGGSGGELFF. In nucleotides, the CDR3 is TGTGCCAGCAGTTACTACTCCCCCGGGACAGGTGGTAGTGGCGGGGAGCTGTTTTTT.

Details on this clonotype: One base away lies a much larger clone, so this may be a sequencing read error. This chain connects TRBV6-5 to TRBJ2-4; TRBD1 might be the D (6 bases). The germline V gene has CDR1 MNHEY and CDR2 SVGAGI. V gave up 6 bases and J gave up 7 bases, with 16 bases separating them. The length of the CDR3 is 14 residues. Here the CDR3 DNA reads TGTGCCAGCAGCCCCGGGACAAGGGGCAACATTCAGTACTTC. Translating it yields CASSPGTRGNIQYF.

The chain uses TRBV12-3 or TRBV12-4 and TRBJ2-1; D ambiguous. The ends were cut back, 7 bases at V and 0 bases at J, with 19 bases in the middle. This CDR3 spans 17 amino acids. In DNA form, the CDR3 reads TGTGCCAGCAACATCCGATTGAGCAGTAACTCCTACAATGAGCAGTTCTTC. This gives the protein CASNIRLSSNSYNEQFF.

A word on this clonotype: The junction does not match germline at one end; this may be a read error. This chain connects TRBV4-1 to TRBJ1-2; D call uncertain. The CDR3 contains 15 residues. Germline CDR1 is MGHRA and CDR2 is YSYEKL. For the CDR3, the DNA is TGCGCCAGCAGTCAAGATGTGCATTCTTTTGATGGCTACACCTTC. Translation gives CASSQDVHSFDGYTF.

In regard to this clonotype: The junction differs from germline at one of its ends, possibly a read error. The rearrangement uses TRBV6-2 or TRBV6-3 and TRBJ1-1; 10 bases are shared with TRBD1. CDR1 and CDR2 (germline): MNHEY, SVGEGT. This CDR3 is built from 15 residues. The CDR3 DNA follows: TGTGCCAGCGGTACGGGACAGGGGACGAACACTGAAGCTATCTTT. As protein: CASGTGQGTNTEAIF.

In the case of this clonotype: This likely comes from a read error, as the CDR3 has no conserved phenylalanine or tryptophan at its end. The CDR3 nucleotides read TGTGCCAGCAGTTTGGGCCAACCCAGTTCGAGGCAGTATTAT. It encodes CASSLGQPSSRQYY. The chain recombines TRBV12-3 or TRBV12-4 with TRBJ2-3; D ambiguous. V dropped 3 bases and J dropped 11 bases, with 18 bases sitting between them. The CDR3 loop spans 14 amino acids.

As for this clonotype: The junction departs from the called germline gene at one end, perhaps through a read error. The J gene is TRBJ2-5, the V gene TRBV12-3 or TRBV12-4, with D possibly being TRBD2 (5 bases). This CDR3 is built from 15 residues. The CDR3: CASSGVAGVVETQYF. The DNA for the CDR3 is TGTGCCAGCAGCGGGGTAGCTGGAGTGGTGGAGACCCAGTATTTC.

This chain uses TRBV11-2 with TRBJ2-7; the match to TRBD1 covers 7 bases. This CDR3 contains 15 residues. CDR1 is SGHAT and CDR2 is FQNNGV in the germline V gene. The CDR3 DNA sequence: TGTGCTGGCAGCTTAGATCAGGGGGTCCCCTACGAGCAGTACTTC. Protein sequence: CAGSLDQGVPYEQYF.

Concerning this clonotype itself: A junction boundary mismatches the germline segment, possibly from a read error. The rearrangement joins TRBV5-4 to TRBJ1-5; weak D call: TRBD1 (5 bases). Germline assignment: CDR1 SGHNT and CDR2 YYREEE (reference sequence). The CDR3 has 14 amino acids. DNA for the CDR3: TGTGCCAGAAGCGTGCAGGGCCGCAATCGGCCCCAGCATTTT. This encodes CARSVQGRNRPQHF.

Concerning this clonotype itself: Compared with germline, one end of the junction differs, possibly owing to a read error. The DNA for the CDR3 is TGTGCCAGCAGCTTGGTCGGGGGACTTACAGATACGGAGTATTTT. Protein: CASSLVGGLTDTEYF. The chain carries TRBV5-4 and TRBJ2-3; D is possibly TRBD2 (6 bases). Germline CDR1 reads SGHNT; CDR2 reads YYREEE (reference sequence). The CDR3 loop spans 15 amino acids.

In the case of this clonotype: A much larger clone is a single base away; this may be a read error. The genes are TRBV13 and TRBJ1-2, with D perhaps TRBD1 (5 bases). Germline V CDR1 and CDR2: PRHDT, FYEKMQ (reference sequence). The CDR3 covers 15 residues. V shed 6 bases and J shed 8 bases, with 22 bases lying between them. The CDR3 nucleotides read TGTGCCAGCAGATTGGGCACAGGTCGAGCTTTAGGCTACACCTTC. It yields the protein CASRLGTGRALGYTF.

About this clonotype itself: Mismatch with germline at one junction end may stem from a read error. The V and J genes are TRBV10-1 and TRBJ2-3; D is perhaps TRBD1 (5 bases). Germline V gene data show CDR1 as WNHNN and CDR2 as SYGVQD (reference sequence). The CDR3 covers 15 residues. The CDR3 nucleotides read TGCGCCAACAGTGATGGGGCGGCCGGCACAGATACGCAGTATTTT. It encodes CANSDGAAGTDTQYF.

Regarding this clonotype: Its ends do not fully match the called genes, so a read error is possible. The chain couples TRBV11-2 to TRBJ2-7; 7 bases match TRBD1. Germline V gives CDR1 SGHAT, CDR2 FQNNGV. The CDR3 spans 15 residues. The CDR3 DNA reads as TGTGCCTGCAGCCCCGAGACAGGGCCCTTCTACGAGCAGTACTTC. Translated, it gives CACSPETGPFYEQYF. Supplemented by reference TRBV11-2 and TRBJ2-7, the full variable domain reads EAGVAQSPRYKIIEKRQSVAFWCNPISGHATLYWYQQILGQGPKLLIQFQNNGVVDDSQLPKDRFSAERLKGVDSTLKIQPAKLEDSAVYLCACSPETGPFYEQYFGPGTRLTVT.

The rearrangement links TRBV12-3 or TRBV12-4 to TRBJ1-3; no clear D gene. The CDR3 is 18 amino acids. The CDR3 DNA reads TGTACCAACAGTCGTCCCGGGAGAGGGATCGGCTCTGGAAACACCATATATTTT. This translates into CTNSRPGRGIGSGNTIYF.

For this clonotype: Sequence at one end of the junction differs from germline and may be a read error. V is TRBV9 and J is TRBJ1-2; D uncertain. The CDR3 length is 14 residues. Germline lookup yields CDR1 SGDLS and CDR2 YYNGEE. The CDR3: CASSVDSGNYGYTF. The CDR3 DNA reads TGCGCCAGCAGTGTAGATAGTGGTAACTATGGCTACACCTTC.

CDR3 protein: CSTKHYLQIGQETQYF. The CDR3 nucleotides read TGCAGCACCAAGCACTACCTCCAGATAGGTCAAGAGACCCAGTACTTC. The rearrangement joins TRBV29-1 to TRBJ2-5; D unclear. There are 16 residues in the CDR3. Germline CDR1 and CDR2: SQVTM and ANQGSEA. V lost 8 bases and J lost 2, with 24 bases in between.

The gene calls are TRBV5-1 and TRBJ1-2; D is undetermined. Per germline, CDR1 SGHRS and CDR2 YFSETQ. The CDR3 runs to 13 residues. The V gene lost 0 bases and the J gene lost 4 bases, with 7 bases spanning the gap. CDR3 sequence reads: CASSLAGTYGYTF. The CDR3 region has the DNA TGCGCCAGCAGCTTGGCAGGAACCTATGGCTACACCTTC.

Worth noting for this clonotype: Because the CDR3 is missing its conserved closing phenylalanine or tryptophan, this is likely a read error. The limits of the CDR3 on the DNA are not certain, so only TCRdb's listed CDR3 is given. The chain has TRBV11-3 and TRBJ1-1; the table gives TRBD1 as D, unverified against the DNA. The CDR3 adds up to 13 amino acids, both ends counted. The germline V gene has CDR1 SGHNT and CDR2 YENEEA. The CDR3 spells CANSPPANTEALS.

V and J are TRBV10-3 and TRBJ2-5; 8 bases agree with TRBD2. The CDR3 runs to 19 residues. V was clipped by 4 bases and J by 4 bases; unmatched bases: 20. In germline, CDR1 is ENHRY, CDR2 SYGVKD. The CDR3 nucleotides read TGTGCCATCAGTGTTCGTCCTTCGACTAGCGTAATTGCGGTAGAGACCCAGTACTTC. Its translation is CAISVRPSTSVIAVETQYF.

This sequence joins TRBV2 and TRBJ2-5, with 7 bases lining up with TRBD2. Germline CDR1 and CDR2: SNHLY and FYNNEI. The ends lost 8 bases at V and 5 bases at J; junction bases unmatched: 11. There are 14 residues in the CDR3. The CDR3 sequence is CASASGRGRETQYF. The CDR3 coding sequence is TGTGCCAGCGCTAGCGGCCGGGGTCGGGAGACCCAGTACTTC.

This chain uses TRBV11-2 with TRBJ2-1, with D perhaps being TRBD1 or TRBD2 (6 bases each). Germline assignment: CDR1 SGHAT and CDR2 FQNNGV. V was cut by 1 base and J by 9 bases, with 13 bases left in between. This CDR3 has 14 residues. In DNA, the CDR3 is TGTGCCAGCAGCTTAGCGAGGGGGGCCGGTGAGCAGTTCTTC. Translated: CASSLARGAGEQFF.